The table lists the clone carrying this TCR beta chain with a few counts. Its antigen is not known. This sample was taken from a study of PD-L1 blockade in urothelial cancer. Study-wide background: In the mid-2010s, patients got going on atezolizumab, taking 1,200 mg intravenously every 3 weeks. Investigators checked blood 3 weeks (second dose) and 6 weeks after treatment start. A median of approximately 150,000 T cells was found in the blood samples. Study findings and constraints: Below-median pretreatment blood TCR clonality predicted better survival.

This CDR3 is 12 amino acids long. The germline V and J ends were trimmed by 0 bases and 4 bases, with 3 bases remaining between them. Germline V CDR1 and CDR2: SGHKS, YYEKEE (reference sequence). Generated by immunoSEQ multiplex PCR, the TCRdb table keeps only in-frame clones and is missing some. The data hold about 95,000 clones, with about 90% observed a single time. The time point is: pretreatment peripheral blood. The starting material was PBMCs, obtained around atezolizumab (anti-PD-L1) treatment. The V and J genes are TRBV5-5 and TRBJ2-3, with D unresolved. The receptor's source is a man aged 55 to 70 with urothelial cancer. CDR3 region: CASSLGADTQYF. CDR3 in DNA: TGTGCCAGCAGCTTGGGCGCAGATACGCAGTATTTT.